The 20 T cell receptor beta chains given below trace back to one sample, sequenced in a study of blood T cells in healthy people across ages. A second roughly 6 to 11 cycle PCR used barcoded and J-beta primers. TCRdb re-derived calls from the 5' RACE reads in MiXCR, one entry per CDR3 protein. The sample records hundreds of thousands of distinct CDR3 sequences, approximately 40% being singletons. The sequenced material came from blood. These receptors were collected from an elderly man in good health.

In nucleotides, the CDR3 is TGCGCCAGCAGCGACAATAGGGCAGGGACGATTGGGAATGGCTACACCTTC. It encodes CASSDNRAGTIGNGYTF. V gene TRBV10-2 combines with J gene TRBJ1-2, with D maybe TRBD1 (5 bases). V was clipped by 6 bases and J by 6 bases, with 26 bases between them. Looked up from germline, CDR1 is WSHSY and CDR2 is SAAADI. CDR3 length equals 17 residues.

This clonotype was recorded many times. CDR3 DNA sequence: TGTGCCAGCAGTTTGGCAGGTTTGAACACTGAAGCTTTCTTT. Translation gives CASSLAGLNTEAFF. V usage is TRBV7-2 and J usage is TRBJ1-1; D remains unclear. CDR1 is SGHTA, CDR2 FQGNSA, per germline. This CDR3 is 14 amino acids long. Deletions cut 6 bases from V and 0 bases from J, with 11 bases between.

There are a few counts of this clonotype. The chain combines TRBV6-2 or TRBV6-3 with TRBJ2-5; D gene ambiguous. V was shortened by 4 bases and J by 0 bases, with 6 bases between the two germline ends. This CDR3 is 13 amino acids long. Germline V gene lookup returns CDR1 MNHEY and CDR2 SVGEGT. CDR3 loop: CASSLQYQETQYF. CDR3 DNA: TGTGCCAGCAGTTTACAATACCAAGAGACCCAGTACTTC.

The chain recombines TRBV6-1 with TRBJ2-7, with 11 bases fitting TRBD2. The better agreement between TRBJ2-5 and the DNA end casts doubt on the J call. The germline V gene encodes CDR1 MNHNS and CDR2 SASEGT. This CDR3 is built from 15 residues. The CDR3, as DNA: TGTGCCAGTCCATTGACTAGCGGGATTAGAGAGACCCAGTACTTC. This codes for CASPLTSGIRETQYF.

The chain couples TRBV6-5 to TRBJ2-3; D is ambiguous. Looked up from germline, CDR1 is MNHEY and CDR2 is SVGAGI. V dropped 7 bases and J dropped 1 base, with 15 bases sitting between them. There are 15 residues in the CDR3. The CDR3 protein is CASKIRSLGTDTQYF. CDR3 bases: TGTGCCAGCAAGATCCGGAGTTTAGGCACAGATACGCAGTATTTT.

This clonotype was seen more than once but under ten times. V gene TRBV6-2 or TRBV6-3 combines with J gene TRBJ2-7; 9 positions agree with TRBD2. The trim removed 5 bases at V and 7 bases at J, leaving 12 bases unmatched. Germline assignment: CDR1 MNHEY and CDR2 SVGEGT. The CDR3 has 15 residues. CDR3 amino acids: CASSPGLAPYNEQYF. The DNA of the CDR3 is TGTGCCAGCAGTCCCGGACTAGCGCCTTACAATGAGCAGTACTTC.

This clonotype showed up many times. Possible read error: a much larger clone is one base away. The CDR3 nucleotides read TGCAGCGTTGTATTAGGACGGAGCACAGATACGCAGTATTTT. Translating it yields CSVVLGRSTDTQYF. The chain recombines TRBV29-1 with TRBJ2-3; D gene ambiguous. The V and J ends lost 4 bases and 0 bases respectively, with 11 bases between them. Per germline, CDR1 SQVTM and CDR2 ANQGSEA. This CDR3 has 14 amino acids.

This clonotype was recorded a few times. The chain carries TRBV9 and TRBJ2-7; perhaps TRBD2 as D (6 bases). Germline CDR1 reads SGDLS; CDR2 reads YYNGEE. The V and J ends lost 3 bases and 0 bases respectively, with 16 bases between them. This CDR3 is 16 amino acids long. The CDR3 loop reads CASSATGTGSSYEQYF. CDR3 coding DNA: TGTGCCAGCAGCGCGACCGGGACTGGGAGCTCCTACGAGCAGTACTTC.

Turning to this clonotype: A read error may produce the germline difference seen at one junction end. V is TRBV5-1 and J is TRBJ2-2; TRBD1 aligns across 12 bases. The CDR3 sequence is 18 residues long. Germline CDR1 and CDR2: SGHRS and YFSETQ. CDR3 nucleotide sequence: TGCACCAGCAGCTTACGGGACAGGGGGCTGACGAACACCGGGGAGCTGTTTTTT. Protein product: CTSSLRDRGLTNTGELFF.

This chain joins TRBV9 and TRBJ2-1; D is undetermined. CDR1 is SGDLS and CDR2 is YYNGEE in the germline V gene. The CDR3 has 13 amino acids. The V end lost 9 bases, the J end lost 4 bases, and 14 bases lay between the germline ends. In DNA, the CDR3 is TGTGCCAACGGCTCCACAGAATACAATGAGCAGTTCTTC. This encodes CANGSTEYNEQFF.

The genes are TRBV19 and TRBJ2-3; possibly TRBD2 for D (5 bases). Trimming removed 5 bases at V and 0 bases at J, with 12 bases between. The CDR3 totals 15 residues. The germline CDR1 and CDR2 sequences are LNHDA and SQIVND (reference sequence). The CDR3 DNA sequence: TGTGCCAGTAGTGGCCTAGCCGCCAGCACAGATACGCAGTATTTT. Protein sequence: CASSGLAASTDTQYF.

The V call is TRBV28, the J call TRBJ2-7; D may be TRBD1 (6 bases). The CDR3 is 14 residues long. Germline V CDR1 and CDR2: MDHEN, SYDVKM. V lost 6 bases and J 3 bases, leaving 15 bases between the germline ends. CDR3 in amino acids: CASSTLGDIYEQYF. The CDR3 DNA follows: TGTGCCAGCAGCACCCTCGGGGACATCTACGAGCAGTACTTC.

Turning to this clonotype: A much larger clone differs from this one at a single base, so this may be a read error. The rearrangement joins TRBV24-1 to TRBJ2-3; no clear D gene. Germline V gene sequence: CDR1 KGHDR, CDR2 SFDVKD. This CDR3 has 12 amino acids. V was pared by 5 bases and J by 4 bases, with 6 bases between. The CDR3 reads CATSGVADTQYF. For the CDR3, the DNA is TGTGCCACCAGTGGGGTCGCAGATACGCAGTATTTT.

V and J are TRBV9 and TRBJ2-1, with D perhaps matching TRBD2 (5 bases). Gene TRBJ2-7 matches the end of the DNA better, so the J call may be wrong. The CDR3 extends over 15 amino acids. Germline V CDR1 and CDR2: SGDLS, YYNGEE. Here the CDR3 reads CASSVSGPSYNEQYF. The CDR3 DNA reads TGTGCCAGCAGCGTGAGCGGACCCTCCTACAATGAGCAGTACTTC.

In its sample, this clonotype was seen a few times. The J gene is TRBJ2-5, the V gene TRBV11-2; D may be TRBD1 (5 bases). V was shortened by 7 bases and J by 4 bases, with 19 bases between the two germline ends. The CDR3 length is 15 residues. Germline V gene sequence: CDR1 SGHAT, CDR2 FQNNGV. The CDR3, as DNA: TGTGCCAGCAAGGAACACGGTACAGGTGGAGAGACCCAGTACTTC. Translation: CASKEHGTGGETQYF.

Notes on this clonotype: At one of its ends the junction is not consistent with the germline gene, which may arise from a read error. The rearrangement links TRBV6-2 or TRBV6-3 to TRBJ2-7, with a tentative D call TRBD1 (5 bases). Germline assignment: CDR1 MNHEY and CDR2 SVGEGT. The CDR3 length is 14 residues. The CDR3 coding sequence is TGTGCCAGCAGTTATCCTTGGGGCCGGTACGGGCAGTACTTC. It yields the protein CASSYPWGRYGQYF.

The sample holds many counts of this clonotype. V gene TRBV30 combines with J gene TRBJ2-3; D ambiguous. The CDR3 is made up of 13 amino acids. Germline CDR1 GTSNPN, CDR2 SVGIG (reference sequence). V was pared by 0 bases and J by 4 bases, with 8 bases between. The CDR3, as DNA: TGTGCCTGGAGTGTACGTCGCGCAGATACGCAGTATTTT. Amino acids: CAWSVRRADTQYF. Variable domain in full (rest from reference TRBV30 and TRBJ2-3): SQTIHQWPATLVQPVGSPLSLECTVEGTSNPNLYWYRQAAGRGLQLLFYSVGIGQISSEVPQNLSASRPQDRQFILSSKKLLLSDSGFYLCAWSVRRADTQYFGPGTRLTVL.

Worth noting for this clonotype: Just one base apart from a much larger clone, this may be a read error. This chain joins TRBV14 and TRBJ1-2; weak D call: TRBD1 (5 bases). CDR3 size: 11 residues. Germline V gene lookup returns CDR1 SGHDN and CDR2 FVKESK. V was cut by 4 bases and J by 10 bases, with 10 bases left in between. The CDR3 here is CASSPGGFYTF. CDR3 in DNA: TGTGCCAGCAGCCCTGGGGGGTTCTACACCTTC.

Comment on this clonotype: A much more abundant neighbour one base away suggests this may be a read error. This chain connects TRBV7-2 to TRBJ2-4; 10 nucleotides match TRBD2. Trimming at V came to 3 bases and at J to 13 bases, leaving 12 bases not matched to a gene. The CDR3 length is 15 residues. Germline V gene data show CDR1 as SGHTA and CDR2 as FQGNSA. In DNA form, the CDR3 reads TGTGCCAGCAGCTTGAGAGCGGGAGGGCTCAATGAGCAGTACTTC. It is translated as CASSLRAGGLNEQYF. The full variable domain, completed using reference TRBV7-2 and TRBJ2-4, is GAGVSQSPSNKVTEKGKDVELRCDPISGHTALYWYRQSLGQGLEFLIYFQGNSAPDKSGLPSDRFSAERTGGSVSTLTIQRTQQEDSAVYLCASSLRAGGLNEQYFGAGTRLSVL.

V usage is TRBV7-2 and J usage is TRBJ1-4; unclear D gene. Trimming stripped 4 bases from V and 2 bases from J, with 8 bases between. CDR1 and CDR2 (germline): SGHTA, FQGNSA. The length of the CDR3 is 14 residues. As DNA, the CDR3 is TGTGCCAGCAGCTCGGGGAATACTAATGAAAAACTGTTTTTT. This sequence encodes CASSSGNTNEKLFF. Variable domain in full (rest from reference TRBV7-2 and TRBJ1-4): GAGVSQSPSNKVTEKGKDVELRCDPISGHTALYWYRQSLGQGLEFLIYFQGNSAPDKSGLPSDRFSAERTGGSVSTLTIQRTQQEDSAVYLCASSSGNTNEKLFFGSGTQLSVL.